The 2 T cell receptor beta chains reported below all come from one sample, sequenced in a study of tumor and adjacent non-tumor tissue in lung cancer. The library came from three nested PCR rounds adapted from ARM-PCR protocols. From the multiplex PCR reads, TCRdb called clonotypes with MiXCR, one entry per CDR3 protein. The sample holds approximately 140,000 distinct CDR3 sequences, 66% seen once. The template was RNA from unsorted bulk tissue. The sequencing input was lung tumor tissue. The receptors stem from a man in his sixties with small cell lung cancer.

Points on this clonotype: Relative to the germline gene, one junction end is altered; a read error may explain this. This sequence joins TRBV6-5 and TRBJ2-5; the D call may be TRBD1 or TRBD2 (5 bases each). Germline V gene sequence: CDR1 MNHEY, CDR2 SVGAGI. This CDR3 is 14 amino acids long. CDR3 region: CASSRWSRGETKYF. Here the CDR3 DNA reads TGTGCCAGCAGCCGTTGGTCCCGAGGGGAGACCAAGTACTTC.

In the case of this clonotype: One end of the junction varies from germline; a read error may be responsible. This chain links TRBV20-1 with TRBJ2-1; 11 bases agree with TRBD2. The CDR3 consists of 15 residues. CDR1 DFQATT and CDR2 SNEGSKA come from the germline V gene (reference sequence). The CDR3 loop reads CSARETSGRSNEQFF. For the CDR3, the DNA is TGCAGCGCTAGAGAAACTAGCGGGAGATCCAATGAGCAGTTCTTC.